Below, 9 T cell receptor beta chains from the same sample are listed, as sequenced in a study of cytomegalovirus exposure and HLA in healthy donors (dated by TCRdb to 2016 to 2017). To prepare the library, the immunoSEQ multiplex PCR assay was applied. The multiplex PCR relied on a mix of 60 forward primers for TCR Vbeta segments and 13 reverse primers for TCR Jbeta segments. Entries here come from immuneACCESS through TCRdb and include only in-frame sequences with V and J called. Some clones fail to appear in such tables; in the studies checked, an unresolved V gene covers under half of the shortfall, and the cause of the remainder is unknown. Recorded for this sample are under 200,000 clones; 75% to 80% of them occurred a single time. Clones ranked in the top ten supply roughly 2.6% of the sample. The sequenced material came from PBMCs. The receptors stem from a middle-aged woman in good health and CMV-seropositive.

The rearrangement uses TRBV6-5 and TRBJ2-7; the D gene is possibly TRBD2 (6 bases). CDR3 size: 15 residues. Trimming removed 5 bases from V and 3 bases from J, with 17 bases in between. Germline CDR1 reads MNHEY; CDR2 reads SVGAGI. In nucleotides, the CDR3 is TGTGCCAGCAGTGGGGGAGGTGACGGACTCTACGAGCAGTACTTC. Protein: CASSGGGDGLYEQYF.

The V call is TRBV30, the J call TRBJ1-4; D is unclear. The CDR3 has 12 amino acids. V lost 5 bases, J lost 8 bases, and 12 bases lay in between. Germline-derived CDR1 and CDR2 are GTSNPN and SVGIG (reference sequence). CDR3 sequence (DNA): TGTGCCTGGGCAGTCGGGAGCGAAAAACTGTTTTTT. It is translated as CAWAVGSEKLFF.

The J gene is TRBJ2-5, the V gene TRBV7-7; D unclear. Germline CDR1 SSHAT, CDR2 FNYEAQ (reference sequence). V lost 5 bases to trimming and J lost 7 bases, with 20 bases between them. CDR3 length equals 15 residues. The CDR3 protein is CASSQTYRIPGTQYF. DNA of the CDR3: TGTGCCAGCAGCCAAACCTACCGGATTCCGGGGACCCAGTACTTC.

V and J are TRBV27 and TRBJ2-5; D possibly corresponds to TRBD1 (6 bases). The J call is uncertain, as TRBJ2-7 better fits the DNA end. The CDR3 is 18 amino acids. CDR1 MNHEY and CDR2 SMNVEV come from the germline V gene (reference sequence). The CDR3, as DNA: TGTGCCAGCAGTTTAGCCACCACCTCAGGGGCCACAACCTACGAGCAGTACTTC. Translation gives CASSLATTSGATTYEQYF.

The chain recombines TRBV11-2 with TRBJ2-7; D is ambiguous. Germline V gives CDR1 SGHAT, CDR2 FQNNGV. This CDR3 region has 13 residues. Trimming pared 3 bases from V and 4 bases from J, leaving 10 bases between. CDR3 nucleotide sequence: TGTGCCAGCAGCTTGAACTCGTTATACGAGCAGTACTTC. The encoded protein is CASSLNSLYEQYF.

The J gene is TRBJ1-5, the V gene TRBV5-6, with 8 bases identical to TRBD1. The CDR3 has 14 residues. J was trimmed by 7 bases and V by 4 bases; bases with no gene match: 7. Germline CDR1 reads SGHDT; CDR2 reads YYEEEE. DNA of the CDR3: TGTGCCAGCAGCAGTGGACAGGGTAAACAGCCCCAGCATTTT. This codes for CASSSGQGKQPQHF.

This clone was seen more than once but under ten times. The rearrangement links TRBV19 to TRBJ1-3; D may be TRBD1 (6 bases). The germline gives CDR1 LNHDA, CDR2 SQIVND (reference sequence). The CDR3 is 13 residues long. The V end lost 5 bases, the J end lost 4 bases, and 9 bases lay between the germline ends. The CDR3 nucleotides are TGTGCCAGTAGTTGGACAGAGGGAAACACCATATATTTT. Translation: CASSWTEGNTIYF.

The V and J genes are TRBV5-4 and TRBJ2-3, with a weak D call TRBD2 (7 bases). Germline V gene lookup returns CDR1 SGHNT and CDR2 YYREEE (reference sequence). The CDR3 length is 17 residues. Trimming shortened V by 1 base and J by 2 bases, and 17 bases separated the two germline ends. CDR3 DNA sequence: TGTGCCAGCAGCTTGAGGTTAGGGGGGGGGAACACAGATACGCAGTATTTT. Its protein is CASSLRLGGGNTDTQYF. Using reference TRBV5-4 and TRBJ2-3 for the parts outside the CDR3, the full variable domain is ETGVTQSPTHLIKTRGQQVTLRCSSQSGHNTVSWYQQALGQGPQFIFQYYREEENGRGNFPPRFSGLQFPNYSSELNVNALELDDSALYLCASSLRLGGGNTDTQYFGPGTRLTVL.

The genes are TRBV5-5 and TRBJ1-2, with 7 bases matching TRBD1. The junction had 5 bases not matched to a gene; V was cut back by 3 bases and J by 3 bases. The germline V gene has CDR1 SGHKS and CDR2 YYEKEE (reference sequence). The CDR3 covers 14 residues. CDR3 amino acids: CASSSVTGDYGYTF. CDR3 bases: TGTGCCAGCAGCTCGGTCACAGGGGACTATGGCTACACCTTC.